This entry features one T cell receptor beta chain sequence. The antigen is undetermined. Samples were taken several times over chemoradiotherapy. The sample originates from a study of chemoradiotherapy in HPV16-positive cancers. Whole-study findings and limits: In HPV16-positive patients, HPV-responsive T-cell expansion tracked better recurrence-free survival.

The assay was immunoSEQ multiplex PCR, and TCRdb's table has in-frame clones only and misses some. The top ten clones hold 1.1% of a sample with some 11,000 clones, over 75% of them seen once. This material was collected from a patient who underwent chemoradiotherapy. The receptor's source is a human donor with HPV-associated anogenital cancer.

The CDR3 is CASSYLPGVNYEQYF. The CDR3 DNA reads as TGTGCCAGCAGTTACTTGCCGGGGGTAAACTACGAGCAGTACTTC. The rearrangement joins TRBV6-5 to TRBJ2-7, with TRBD2 as a possible D gene (6 bases). Germline V CDR1 and CDR2: MNHEY, SVGAGI. This CDR3 has 15 amino acids. Trimming cost V 1 base and J 3 bases, with 13 bases left between them.